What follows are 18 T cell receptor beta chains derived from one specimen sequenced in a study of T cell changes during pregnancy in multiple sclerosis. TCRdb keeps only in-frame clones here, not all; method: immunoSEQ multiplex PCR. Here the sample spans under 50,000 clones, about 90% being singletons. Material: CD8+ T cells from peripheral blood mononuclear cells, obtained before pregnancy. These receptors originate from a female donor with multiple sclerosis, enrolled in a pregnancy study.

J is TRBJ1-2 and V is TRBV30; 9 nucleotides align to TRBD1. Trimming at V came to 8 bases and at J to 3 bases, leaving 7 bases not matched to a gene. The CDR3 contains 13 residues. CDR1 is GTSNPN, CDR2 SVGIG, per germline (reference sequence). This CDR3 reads CARQGGEDYGYTF. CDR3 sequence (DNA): TGTGCCCGACAGGGGGGAGAGGACTATGGCTACACCTTC.

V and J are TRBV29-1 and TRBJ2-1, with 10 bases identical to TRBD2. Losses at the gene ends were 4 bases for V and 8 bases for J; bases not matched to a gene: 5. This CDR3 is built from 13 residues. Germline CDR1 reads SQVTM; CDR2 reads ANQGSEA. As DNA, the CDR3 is TGCAGCGTTGGTCTAGCGGGAGCGTATGAGCAGTTCTTC. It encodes CSVGLAGAYEQFF.

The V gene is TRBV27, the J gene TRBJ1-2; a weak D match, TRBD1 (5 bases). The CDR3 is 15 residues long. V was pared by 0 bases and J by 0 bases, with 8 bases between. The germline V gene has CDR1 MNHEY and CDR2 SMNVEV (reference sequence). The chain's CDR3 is CASSLSRQPNYGYTF. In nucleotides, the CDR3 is TGTGCCAGCAGTTTATCCCGACAGCCTAACTATGGCTACACCTTC.

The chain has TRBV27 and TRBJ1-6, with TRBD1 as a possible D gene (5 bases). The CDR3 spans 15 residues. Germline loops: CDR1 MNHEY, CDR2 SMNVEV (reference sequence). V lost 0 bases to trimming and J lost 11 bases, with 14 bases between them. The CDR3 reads CASSLSGHSRTPLHF. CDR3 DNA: TGTGCCAGCAGTTTATCTGGACATTCCAGGACACCCCTCCACTTT.

The CDR3, as DNA: TGTGCCAGCAGCTTGGGGGCAGGGGGAGGAGAGACCCAGTACTTC. The encoded protein is CASSLGAGGGETQYF. The rearrangement uses TRBV5-6 and TRBJ2-5; TRBD1 is a possible D gene (7 bases). CDR1 and CDR2 from the germline V gene are SGHDT and YYEEEE. V shed 0 bases and J shed 4 bases, with 13 bases lying between them. This CDR3 region has 15 residues. Variable domain in full (rest from reference TRBV5-6 and TRBJ2-5): DAGVTQSPTHLIKTRGQQVTLRCSPKSGHDTVSWYQQALGQGPQFIFQYYEEEERQRGNFPDRFSGHQFPNYSSELNVNALLLGDSALYLCASSLGAGGGETQYFGPGTRLLVL.

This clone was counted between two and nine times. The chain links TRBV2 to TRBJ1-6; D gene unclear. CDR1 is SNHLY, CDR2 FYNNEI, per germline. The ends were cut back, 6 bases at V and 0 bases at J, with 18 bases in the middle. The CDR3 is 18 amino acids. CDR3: CASSASLPSSSYNSPLHF. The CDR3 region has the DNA TGTGCCAGCAGCGCATCACTACCGTCGAGCTCCTATAATTCACCCCTCCACTTT.

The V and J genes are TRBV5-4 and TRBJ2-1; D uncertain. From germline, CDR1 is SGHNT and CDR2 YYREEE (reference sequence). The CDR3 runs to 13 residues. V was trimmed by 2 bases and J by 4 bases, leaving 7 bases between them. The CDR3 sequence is CASSLQRYNEQFF. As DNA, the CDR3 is TGTGCCAGCAGCTTACAGAGATACAATGAGCAGTTCTTC.

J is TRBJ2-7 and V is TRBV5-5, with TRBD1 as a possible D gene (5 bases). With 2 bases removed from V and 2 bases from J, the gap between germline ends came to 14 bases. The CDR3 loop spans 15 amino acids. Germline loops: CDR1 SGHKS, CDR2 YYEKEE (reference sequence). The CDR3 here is CASSFLTTGAYEQYF. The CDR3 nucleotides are TGTGCCAGCAGCTTTCTAACAACAGGAGCCTACGAGCAGTACTTC.

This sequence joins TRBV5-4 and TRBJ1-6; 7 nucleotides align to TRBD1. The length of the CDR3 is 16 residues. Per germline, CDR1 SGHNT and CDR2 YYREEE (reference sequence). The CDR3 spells CAASSLEGQYNSPLHF. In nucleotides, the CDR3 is TGTGCGGCCAGCAGCTTGGAGGGACAGTATAATTCACCCCTCCACTTT.

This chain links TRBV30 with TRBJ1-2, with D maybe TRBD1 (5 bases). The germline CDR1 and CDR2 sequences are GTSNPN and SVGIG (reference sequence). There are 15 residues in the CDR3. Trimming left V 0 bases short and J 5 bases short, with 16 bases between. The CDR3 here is CAWSVLGRGEYGYTF. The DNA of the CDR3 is TGTGCCTGGAGTGTACTCGGGAGGGGAGAGTATGGCTACACCTTC.

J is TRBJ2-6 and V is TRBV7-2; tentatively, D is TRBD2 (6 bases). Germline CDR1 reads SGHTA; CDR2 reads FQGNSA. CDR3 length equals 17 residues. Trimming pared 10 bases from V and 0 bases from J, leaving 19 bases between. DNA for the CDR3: TGTGCCATCGCAATCAGGGACTTCCCCTCTGGGGCCAACGTCCTGACTTTC. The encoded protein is CAIAIRDFPSGANVLTF. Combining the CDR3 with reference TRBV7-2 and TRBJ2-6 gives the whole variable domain GAGVSQSPSNKVTEKGKDVELRCDPISGHTALYWYRQSLGQGLEFLIYFQGNSAPDKSGLPSDRFSAERTGGSVSTLTIQRTQQEDSAVYLCAIAIRDFPSGANVLTFGAGSRLTVL.

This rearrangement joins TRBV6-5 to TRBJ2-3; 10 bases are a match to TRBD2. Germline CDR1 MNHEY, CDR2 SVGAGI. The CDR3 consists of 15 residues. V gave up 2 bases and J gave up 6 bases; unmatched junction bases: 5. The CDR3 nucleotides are TGTGCCAGCAGTTACGAAAGCGGGGGGGCGGATACGCAGTATTTT. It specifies CASSYESGGADTQYF.

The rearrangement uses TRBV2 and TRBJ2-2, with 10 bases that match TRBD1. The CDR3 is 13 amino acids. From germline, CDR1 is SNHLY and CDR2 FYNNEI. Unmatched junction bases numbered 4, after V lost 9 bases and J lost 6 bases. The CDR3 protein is CARTGQGAGELFF. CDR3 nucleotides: TGTGCCAGAACTGGACAGGGGGCCGGGGAGCTGTTTTTT.

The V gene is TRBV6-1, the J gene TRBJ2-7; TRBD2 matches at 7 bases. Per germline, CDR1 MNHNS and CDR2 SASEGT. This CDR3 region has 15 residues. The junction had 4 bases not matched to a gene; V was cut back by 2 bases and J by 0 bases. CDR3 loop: CASSEWASGSYEQYF. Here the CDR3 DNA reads TGTGCCAGCAGTGAATGGGCTAGCGGCTCCTACGAGCAGTACTTC.

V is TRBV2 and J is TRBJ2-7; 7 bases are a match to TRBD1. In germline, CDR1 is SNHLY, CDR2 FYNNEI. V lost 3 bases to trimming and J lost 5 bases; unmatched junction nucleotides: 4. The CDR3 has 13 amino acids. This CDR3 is CASSDNRGHEQYF. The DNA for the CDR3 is TGTGCCAGCAGTGATAACAGGGGCCACGAGCAGTACTTC. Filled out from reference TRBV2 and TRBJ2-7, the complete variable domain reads EPEVTQTPSHQVTQMGQEVILRCVPISNHLYFYWYRQILGQKVEFLVSFYNNEISEKSEIFDDQFSVERPDGSNFTLKIRSTKLEDSAMYFCASSDNRGHEQYFGPGTRLTVT.

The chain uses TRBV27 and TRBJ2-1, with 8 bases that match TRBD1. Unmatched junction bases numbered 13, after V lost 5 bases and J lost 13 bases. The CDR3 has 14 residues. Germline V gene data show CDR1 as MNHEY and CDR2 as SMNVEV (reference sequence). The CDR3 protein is CASSIGQGRYPQFF. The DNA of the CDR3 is TGTGCCAGCAGTATAGGACAGGGAAGGTACCCCCAGTTCTTC.

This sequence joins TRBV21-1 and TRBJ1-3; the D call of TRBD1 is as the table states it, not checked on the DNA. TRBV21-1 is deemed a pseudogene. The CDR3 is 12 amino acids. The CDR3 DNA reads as TGTGCCAGCAGCGGTCCTTTCCCAGGGTCGGGTTTT. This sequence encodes CASSGPFPGSGF.

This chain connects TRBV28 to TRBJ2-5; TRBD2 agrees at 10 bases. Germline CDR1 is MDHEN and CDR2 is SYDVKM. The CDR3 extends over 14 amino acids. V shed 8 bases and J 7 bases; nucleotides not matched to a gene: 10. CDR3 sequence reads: CASGPSGSSGTQYF. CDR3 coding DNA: TGTGCCAGCGGGCCTAGCGGGAGTAGTGGGACCCAGTACTTC.